The entry below describes one TCR beta chain. The table came from immunoSEQ multiplex PCR; TCRdb's copy has only in-frame clones and leaves some out. This sample has around 210,000 clones, with 90% to 95% found just once. CDR1 and CDR2 (germline): MNHEY, SMNVEV (reference sequence). CDR3 length: 15 residues. V was clipped by 5 bases and J by 7 bases; unmatched bases: 9. The data were obtained in a study of T cell responses to AZD1222 COVID-19 vaccine. The receptor comes from an adult who received the MenACWY meningococcal vaccine as a control. The starting material was peripheral blood, obtained 28 days after the second dose of the MenACWY control vaccine. The chain recombines TRBV27 with TRBJ1-2; 11 nucleotides agree with TRBD1. As DNA, the CDR3 is TGTGCCAGCAGTCCGTCGGACAGGGGGCTTCGTGGCTACACCTTC. It is translated as CASSPSDRGLRGYTF.